This entry concerns a single TCR beta chain. What it recognizes is unknown. Donors each provided around 9 milliliters of peripheral blood. This entry is derived from a study of blood T cells in healthy people across ages. Findings of the study overall: A roughly linear fall in TCR beta diversity per million T cells was seen with increasing age. Long-lived and aged donors differed, with more naive CD4+ cells and higher diversity in the long-lived.

A second PCR, run for about 6 to 11 cycles, used a sample-barcoded 5' primer plus a J-beta primer mix. TCRdb fed the 5' RACE reads into MiXCR, producing one record per CDR3 protein. The data contain about 670,000 distinct CDR3 sequences, 40% to 45% of them singletons. V shed 4 bases, J shed 4 bases, and the junction held 8 bases outside the gene matches. Germline V lookup: CDR1 SGHTA, CDR2 FQGNSA. This CDR3 is built from 16 residues. This rearrangement joins TRBV7-2 to TRBJ2-1; 9 bases map to TRBD1. The sample consisted of blood. The clonotype comes from a man older than 75 in good health. This CDR3 reads CASSSDRGLVYNEQFF. CDR3 sequence (DNA): TGTGCCAGCAGCTCCGACAGGGGGTTGGTATACAATGAGCAGTTCTTC.